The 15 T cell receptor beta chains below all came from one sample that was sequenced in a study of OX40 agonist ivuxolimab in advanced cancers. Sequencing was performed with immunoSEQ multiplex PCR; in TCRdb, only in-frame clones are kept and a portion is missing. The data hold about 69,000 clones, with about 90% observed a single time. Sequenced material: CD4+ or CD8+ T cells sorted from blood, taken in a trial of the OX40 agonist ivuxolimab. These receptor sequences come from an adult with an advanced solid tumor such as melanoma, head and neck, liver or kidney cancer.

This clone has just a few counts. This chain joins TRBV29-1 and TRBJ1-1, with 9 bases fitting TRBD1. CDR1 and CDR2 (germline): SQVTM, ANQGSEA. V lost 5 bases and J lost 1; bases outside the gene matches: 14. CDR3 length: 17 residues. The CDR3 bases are TGCAGCGTTAGTGTCACGGGACAGGGCCCCTGGAACACTGAAGCTTTCTTT. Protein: CSVSVTGQGPWNTEAFF.

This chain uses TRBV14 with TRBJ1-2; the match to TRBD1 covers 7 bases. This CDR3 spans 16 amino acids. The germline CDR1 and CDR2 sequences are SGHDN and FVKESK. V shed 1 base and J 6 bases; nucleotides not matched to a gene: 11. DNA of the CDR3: TGTGCCAGCAGCCAAGCGACAGGGATTATAAGTGATGGCTACACCTTC. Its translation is CASSQATGIISDGYTF.

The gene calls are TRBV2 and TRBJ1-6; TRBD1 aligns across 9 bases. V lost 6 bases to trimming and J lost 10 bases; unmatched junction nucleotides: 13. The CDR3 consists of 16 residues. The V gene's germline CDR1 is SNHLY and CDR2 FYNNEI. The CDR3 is CASSSTSGTGYSPLHF. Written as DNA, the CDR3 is TGTGCCAGCAGCAGTACATCCGGGACAGGGTACTCACCCCTCCACTTT.

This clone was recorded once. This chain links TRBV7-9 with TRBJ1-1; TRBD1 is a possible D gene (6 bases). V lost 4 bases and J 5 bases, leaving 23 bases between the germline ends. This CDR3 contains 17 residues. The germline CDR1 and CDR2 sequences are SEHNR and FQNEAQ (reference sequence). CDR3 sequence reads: CASSSTSRTEGWTEAFF. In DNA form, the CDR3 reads TGTGCCAGCAGCTCGACTAGTCGGACAGAGGGGTGGACTGAAGCTTTCTTT.

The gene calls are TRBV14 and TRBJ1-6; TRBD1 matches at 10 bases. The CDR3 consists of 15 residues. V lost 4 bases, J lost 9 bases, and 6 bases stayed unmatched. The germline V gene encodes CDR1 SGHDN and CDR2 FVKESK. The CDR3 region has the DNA TGTGCCAGCAGCCCAACGACAGGGGGCATTTCACCCCTCCACTTT. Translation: CASSPTTGGISPLHF.

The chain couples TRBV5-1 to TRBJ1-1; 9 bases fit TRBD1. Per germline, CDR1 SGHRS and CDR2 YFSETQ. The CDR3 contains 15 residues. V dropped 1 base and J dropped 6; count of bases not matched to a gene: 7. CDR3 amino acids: CASSLSETGGSEAFF. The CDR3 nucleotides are TGCGCCAGCAGCTTGAGCGAAACAGGGGGCTCTGAAGCTTTCTTT.

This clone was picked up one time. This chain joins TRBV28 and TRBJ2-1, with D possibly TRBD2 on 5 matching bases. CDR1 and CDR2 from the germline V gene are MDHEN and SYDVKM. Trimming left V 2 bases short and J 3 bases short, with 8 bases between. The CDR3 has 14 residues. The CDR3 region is CASSLVGDYNEQFF. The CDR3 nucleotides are TGTGCCAGCAGTTTAGTCGGGGACTACAATGAGCAGTTCTTC.

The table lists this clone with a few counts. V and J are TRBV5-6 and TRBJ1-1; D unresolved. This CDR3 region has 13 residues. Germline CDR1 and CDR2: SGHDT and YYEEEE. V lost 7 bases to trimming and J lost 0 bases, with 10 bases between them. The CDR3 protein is CASGGVVNTEAFF. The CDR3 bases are TGTGCCAGCGGCGGGGTTGTGAACACTGAAGCTTTCTTT.

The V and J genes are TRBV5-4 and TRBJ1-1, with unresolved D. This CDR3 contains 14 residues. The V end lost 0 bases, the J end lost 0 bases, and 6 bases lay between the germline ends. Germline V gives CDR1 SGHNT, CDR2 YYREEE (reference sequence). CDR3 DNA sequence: TGTGCCAGCAGCTTGGACAGTGTGAACACTGAAGCTTTCTTT. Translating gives CASSLDSVNTEAFF.

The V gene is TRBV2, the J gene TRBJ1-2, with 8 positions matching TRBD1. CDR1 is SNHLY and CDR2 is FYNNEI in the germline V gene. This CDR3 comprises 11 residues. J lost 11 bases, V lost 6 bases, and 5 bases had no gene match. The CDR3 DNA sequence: TGTGCCAGCAGCCCAGGGGGCGGGTACACCTTC. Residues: CASSPGGGYTF.

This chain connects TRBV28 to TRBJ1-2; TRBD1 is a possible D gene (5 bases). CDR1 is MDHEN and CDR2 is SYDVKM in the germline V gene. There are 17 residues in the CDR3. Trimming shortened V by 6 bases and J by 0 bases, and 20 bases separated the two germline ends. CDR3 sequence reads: CASSSRGRDPANYGYTF. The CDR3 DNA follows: TGTGCCAGCAGCTCCCGCGGACGGGACCCAGCTAACTATGGCTACACCTTC.

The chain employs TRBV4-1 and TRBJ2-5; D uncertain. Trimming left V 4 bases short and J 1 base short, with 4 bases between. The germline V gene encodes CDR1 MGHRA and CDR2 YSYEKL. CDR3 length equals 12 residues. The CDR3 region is CASSRPQETQYF. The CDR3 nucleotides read TGCGCCAGCAGCCGACCCCAAGAGACCCAGTACTTC.

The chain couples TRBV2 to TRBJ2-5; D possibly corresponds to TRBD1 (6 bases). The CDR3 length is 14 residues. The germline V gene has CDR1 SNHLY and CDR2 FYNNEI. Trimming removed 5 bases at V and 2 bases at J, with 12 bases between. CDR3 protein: CASSFDRRQETQYF. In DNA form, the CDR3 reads TGTGCCAGCAGTTTCGACAGGAGACAAGAGACCCAGTACTTC.

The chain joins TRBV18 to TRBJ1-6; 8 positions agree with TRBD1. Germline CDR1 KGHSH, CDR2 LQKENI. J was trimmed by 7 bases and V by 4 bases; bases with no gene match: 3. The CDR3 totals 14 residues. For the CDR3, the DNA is TGTGCCAGCTCACAGGACAGGGACAATTCACCCCTCCACTTT. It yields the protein CASSQDRDNSPLHF. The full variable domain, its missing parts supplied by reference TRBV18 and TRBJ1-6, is NAGVMQNPRHLVRRRGQEARLRCSPMKGHSHVYWYRQLPEEGLKFMVYLQKENIIDESGMPKERFSAEFPKEGPSILRIQQVVRGDSAAYFCASSQDRDNSPLHFGNGTRLTVT.

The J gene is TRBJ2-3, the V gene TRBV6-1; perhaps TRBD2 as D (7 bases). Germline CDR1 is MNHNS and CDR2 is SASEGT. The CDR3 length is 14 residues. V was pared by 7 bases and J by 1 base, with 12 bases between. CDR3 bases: TGTGCCAGCACCAAGGGGGGGGGCACAGATACGCAGTATTTT. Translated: CASTKGGGTDTQYF.